Below are 32 T cell receptor beta chains sequenced from a single sample in a study of beta chain features in type 1 diabetes. Overall study findings and caveats: Among patients with Type 1 diabetes, TCRB CDR3s were moderately but significantly shorter in every one of the four CD4+ subsets.

Antigen specificity for these receptors is unknown. The isolated RNA, all of it, was reverse transcribed, so expressed TCRB transcripts were what got sequenced. Here immunoSEQ multiplex PCR was the method, and the copy in TCRdb shows in-frame clones only, minus some. This sample has about 170,000 clones, with around 7.9% found just once. The sample taken for sequencing was central memory CD4+ T cells from blood. All receptors come from a man younger than 35 with type 1 diabetes.

This rearrangement joins TRBV5-8 to TRBJ2-3; TRBD1 aligns across 9 bases. Germline V gene lookup returns CDR1 SGHTS and CDR2 YDEGEE. This CDR3 has 17 residues. V was clipped by 3 bases and J by 0 bases; unmatched bases: 8. The CDR3 loop reads CASSYQPGQGSTDTQYF. The CDR3 DNA sequence: TGTGCCAGCAGCTACCAACCGGGACAGGGCAGCACAGATACGCAGTATTTT.

This clone was picked up a small number of times. The chain couples TRBV7-2 to TRBJ1-6; 12 bases line up with TRBD1. V was pared by 6 bases and J by 14 bases, with 8 bases of the junction left unmatched. The germline CDR1 and CDR2 sequences are SGHTA and FQGNSA. The CDR3 spans 14 residues. The CDR3 bases are TGTGCCAGCAGGTTGGGACAGGGGGCACCGACCCTCCACTTT. Residues: CASRLGQGAPTLHF.

The chain uses TRBV7-2 and TRBJ1-1, with 7 bases fitting TRBD1. CDR1 and CDR2 (germline): SGHTA, FQGNSA. The V gene end was trimmed by 4 bases and the J gene end by 11 bases; junction bases not matched to a gene: 19. The CDR3 extends over 16 amino acids. The CDR3 region is CASSSNTILTGSLAFF. DNA for the CDR3: TGTGCCAGCAGCTCGAACACGATCCTGACAGGGAGTCTTGCTTTCTTT.

V usage is TRBV28 and J usage is TRBJ1-4; D not resolved. The CDR3 consists of 13 residues. V was clipped by 10 bases and J by 8 bases, with 17 bases between them. Germline CDR1 and CDR2: MDHEN and SYDVKM. The chain's CDR3 is CAIGRAGGEKLFF. The CDR3, as DNA: TGTGCCATCGGGAGGGCCGGAGGGGAAAAACTGTTTTTT. Looking up the rest from reference TRBV28 and TRBJ1-4 gives the full variable domain: DVKVTQSSRYLVKRTGEKVFLECVQDMDHENMFWYRQDPGLGLRLIYFSYDVKMKEKGDIPEGYSVSREKKERFSLILESASTNQTSMYLCAIGRAGGEKLFFGSGTQLSVL.

This clone was found a few times. V usage is TRBV27 and J usage is TRBJ2-3; 8 bases align to TRBD2. CDR1 is MNHEY and CDR2 is SMNVEV in the germline V gene (reference sequence). J lost 1 base, V lost 3 bases, and 3 bases had no gene match. This CDR3 has 15 residues. Here the CDR3 DNA reads TGTGCCAGCAGTTTCTCGCGGGGGGGCACAGATACGCAGTATTTT. Translating it yields CASSFSRGGTDTQYF.

The V gene is TRBV6-1, the J gene TRBJ2-3; TRBD1 aligns across 10 bases. Germline CDR1 MNHNS, CDR2 SASEGT. The CDR3 spans 14 residues. With 10 bases clipped from V and 3 bases from J, the junction kept 7 bases outside the gene matches. The CDR3 DNA reads TGTGCCACACGGACAGGGGGGACAACAGATACGCAGTATTTT. As protein: CATRTGGTTDTQYF.

Only a few counts were recorded for this clone. CDR3 DNA sequence: TGTGCCAGTAGTATATTGGCGGGAGTAGGCAAAAACATTCAGTACTTC. Its translation is CASSILAGVGKNIQYF. This chain uses TRBV19 with TRBJ2-4, with 7 bases lining up with TRBD2. Germline V gives CDR1 LNHDA, CDR2 SQIVND (reference sequence). The CDR3 spans 16 residues. The V gene end was trimmed by 2 bases and the J gene end by 3 bases; junction bases not matched to a gene: 7.

The rearrangement links TRBV9 to TRBJ2-1, with 9 bases identical to TRBD2. The CDR3 is 15 amino acids. The V and J ends lost 5 bases and 0 bases, in that order; junction bases with no gene match: 3. Germline CDR1 SGDLS, CDR2 YYNGEE. Written as DNA, the CDR3 is TGTGCCAGCAGATCTAGCGGGGCCTCCTACAATGAGCAGTTCTTC. This codes for CASRSSGASYNEQFF.

There are a few counts of this clone. V usage is TRBV7-2 and J usage is TRBJ2-1; D is unresolved. This CDR3 has 12 amino acids. Germline assignment: CDR1 SGHTA and CDR2 FQGNSA. V lost 3 bases, J lost 7 bases, and 7 bases lay in between. This chain's CDR3 is CASSFFGNEQFF. In DNA form, the CDR3 reads TGTGCCAGCAGCTTCTTCGGGAATGAGCAGTTCTTC.

This clone has just one count. The gene calls are TRBV30 and TRBJ2-7; 7 bases are shared with TRBD1. This CDR3 is 15 amino acids long. Germline assignment: CDR1 GTSNPN and CDR2 SVGIG (reference sequence). With V trimmed by 2 bases and J by 4 bases, 11 bases remained unmatched. The CDR3 bases are TGTGCCTGGAGTATGTTAAGGACAGGACTTTACGAGCAGTACTTC. Protein product: CAWSMLRTGLYEQYF.

The V gene is TRBV10-1, the J gene TRBJ2-1; D is perhaps TRBD2 (5 bases). The CDR3 totals 11 residues. Germline V gene sequence: CDR1 WNHNN, CDR2 SYGVQD (reference sequence). Trimming removed 4 bases from V and 10 bases from J, with 8 bases in between. The CDR3 is CASSGGREQFF. CDR3 coding DNA: TGCGCCAGCAGTGGAGGGCGGGAGCAGTTCTTC.

This clone has a handful of counts. V usage is TRBV5-1 and J usage is TRBJ2-1; 12 bases fit TRBD1. There are 15 residues in the CDR3. Germline V gives CDR1 SGHRS, CDR2 YFSETQ. Trimming took 4 bases from V and 6 from J; bases not matched to a gene: 5. CDR3 loop: CASSAGQGALNEQFF. CDR3 nucleotide sequence: TGCGCCAGCAGCGCGGGACAGGGGGCTCTCAATGAGCAGTTCTTC.

This chain joins TRBV7-2 and TRBJ2-1, with a weak D call TRBD1 (6 bases). The CDR3 is 15 residues long. CDR1 and CDR2 (germline): SGHTA, FQGNSA. V lost 3 bases to trimming and J lost 1 base, with 10 bases between them. The CDR3 loop is CASSFLQGSYNEQFF. CDR3 DNA: TGTGCCAGCAGCTTCTTACAGGGTTCCTACAATGAGCAGTTCTTC. Variable domain in full (rest from reference TRBV7-2 and TRBJ2-1): GAGVSQSPSNKVTEKGKDVELRCDPISGHTALYWYRQSLGQGLEFLIYFQGNSAPDKSGLPSDRFSAERTGGSVSTLTIQRTQQEDSAVYLCASSFLQGSYNEQFFGPGTRLTVL.

The genes are TRBV4-2 and TRBJ2-1; TRBD2 agrees at 11 bases. V dropped 0 bases and J dropped 7; count of bases not matched to a gene: 5. The CDR3 totals 16 residues. The germline gives CDR1 LGHNA, CDR2 YNFKEQ. For the CDR3, the DNA is TGTGCCAGCAGCCAAGAAGTAACTAGCGGGAGTAATGAGCAGTTCTTC. Translating it yields CASSQEVTSGSNEQFF.

This clone has more than one count but fewer than ten. The chain carries TRBV6-1 and TRBJ1-1; D unclear. The germline V gene encodes CDR1 MNHNS and CDR2 SASEGT. Trimming stripped 6 bases from V and 3 bases from J, with 11 bases between. CDR3 length equals 13 residues. CDR3 sequence reads: CASSLMRDTEAFF. Here the CDR3 DNA reads TGTGCCAGCAGCCTTATGCGGGACACTGAAGCTTTCTTT.

This clone showed up just a few times. The V and J genes are TRBV9 and TRBJ2-1; D possibly corresponds to TRBD1 (5 bases). Germline loops: CDR1 SGDLS, CDR2 YYNGEE. The CDR3 contains 17 residues. Trimming shortened V by 4 bases and J by 7 bases, and 24 bases separated the two germline ends. CDR3 region: CASSLPLLGAQSNEQFF. Here the CDR3 DNA reads TGTGCCAGCAGCCTTCCTCTTCTTGGGGCGCAATCAAATGAGCAGTTCTTC. Looking up the rest from reference TRBV9 and TRBJ2-1 gives the full variable domain: DSGVTQTPKHLITATGQRVTLRCSPRSGDLSVYWYQQSLDQGLQFLIQYYNGEERAKGNILERFSAQQFPDLHSELNLSSLELGDSALYFCASSLPLLGAQSNEQFFGPGTRLTVL.

This clone was detected a few times. The chain links TRBV18 to TRBJ2-2; D unresolved. The CDR3 has 15 amino acids. Germline V gives CDR1 KGHSH, CDR2 LQKENI. Deletions cut 0 bases from V and 3 bases from J, with 8 bases between. DNA for the CDR3: TGTGCCAGCTCACCACCGGTTCAGTACACCGGGGAGCTGTTTTTT. Protein sequence: CASSPPVQYTGELFF. Variable domain in full (rest from reference TRBV18 and TRBJ2-2): NAGVMQNPRHLVRRRGQEARLRCSPMKGHSHVYWYRQLPEEGLKFMVYLQKENIIDESGMPKERFSAEFPKEGPSILRIQQVVRGDSAAYFCASSPPVQYTGELFFGEGSRLTVL.

The rearrangement links TRBV7-8 to TRBJ1-6; no firm D call. V lost 2 bases, J lost 7 bases, and 12 bases lay in between. Germline V gene sequence: CDR1 SGHVS, CDR2 FQNEAQ. The CDR3 totals 15 residues. The CDR3 DNA follows: TGTGCCAGCAGCTTAACGGCAGGAAGGAATTCACCCCTCCACTTT. Translating it yields CASSLTAGRNSPLHF.

The V gene is TRBV6-5, the J gene TRBJ1-6; possibly TRBD1 for D (5 bases). Trimming removed 2 bases at V and 4 bases at J, with 9 bases between. CDR1 MNHEY and CDR2 SVGAGI come from the germline V gene. The CDR3 has 15 amino acids. The CDR3 DNA reads TGTGCCAGCAGTTACCGACAGTTGTATAATTCACCCCTCCACTTT. Translating it yields CASSYRQLYNSPLHF.

This clone was detected only a few times. The V call is TRBV7-8, the J call TRBJ2-5, with a possible D match to TRBD1 (5 bases). Per germline, CDR1 SGHVS and CDR2 FQNEAQ. CDR3 length: 12 amino acids. V dropped 5 bases and J dropped 3 bases, with 7 bases sitting between them. CDR3 DNA sequence: TGTGCCAGCAGCCGACAGAAAGAGACCCAGTACTTC. This codes for CASSRQKETQYF.

This clone was seen a handful of times. The chain carries TRBV18 and TRBJ1-2; 9 nucleotides agree with TRBD1. Trimming took 6 bases from V and 6 from J; bases not matched to a gene: 11. The CDR3 has 15 residues. In germline, CDR1 is KGHSH, CDR2 LQKENI. The CDR3 region has the DNA TGTGCCAGCTCGCGTAACCCGGGACAGGGAGATGGCTACACCTTC. Residues: CASSRNPGQGDGYTF.

The chain couples TRBV25-1 to TRBJ2-7; maybe TRBD2 (6 bases). Looked up from germline, CDR1 is MGHDK and CDR2 is SYGVNS. The V end was cut by 2 bases, the J end by 3 bases, with 11 bases between. The length of the CDR3 is 14 residues. CDR3 DNA sequence: TGTGCCAGCAGTGAAGGCGGGATAAGCTACGAGCAGTACTTC. As protein: CASSEGGISYEQYF.

This clone turned up a few times. This chain links TRBV4-3 with TRBJ2-1; perhaps TRBD1 as D (6 bases). The CDR3 runs 15 residues. Looked up from germline, CDR1 is LGHNA and CDR2 is YSLEER. The germline V and J ends were trimmed by 0 bases and 6 bases, with 12 bases remaining between them. CDR3 residues: CASSQEGRGPNEQFF. CDR3 nucleotides: TGCGCCAGCAGCCAAGAAGGCAGGGGCCCCAATGAGCAGTTCTTC.

The V gene is TRBV9, the J gene TRBJ2-3; 9 nucleotides align to TRBD2. The CDR3 runs 12 residues. The J segment lost 14 bases and the V segment lost 5 bases, leaving 9 bases of the junction unmatched. Germline V gene data show CDR1 as SGDLS and CDR2 as YYNGEE. CDR3 bases: TGTGCCAGCAGTCTTTTAGCGGGAGTCTTGTATTTT. Its protein is CASSLLAGVLYF.

This clone has just a few counts. The rearrangement joins TRBV30 to TRBJ2-3; perhaps TRBD2 as D (6 bases). The CDR3 has 16 residues. Germline CDR1 and CDR2: GTSNPN and SVGIG (reference sequence). Trimming took 3 bases from V and 0 from J, leaving 16 bases between them. CDR3 nucleotide sequence: TGTGCCTGGAGGTGGGGTTCTAGCGTTAGCACAGATACGCAGTATTTT. It yields the protein CAWRWGSSVSTDTQYF.

The gene calls are TRBV27 and TRBJ2-7; 9 positions agree with TRBD2. Germline-derived CDR1 and CDR2 are MNHEY and SMNVEV (reference sequence). Trimming removed 6 bases from V and 2 bases from J; junction bases left unmatched: 11. CDR3 size: 16 residues. The CDR3 coding sequence is TGTGCCAGCAGCACACGCGGCCTAGCGGGGCCCTACGAGCAGTACTTC. It codes for CASSTRGLAGPYEQYF.

The chain joins TRBV5-1 to TRBJ1-2; 8 bases are a match to TRBD1. With 4 bases clipped from V and 3 bases from J, the junction kept 2 bases outside the gene matches. Germline CDR1 and CDR2: SGHRS and YFSETQ. The CDR3 spans 13 residues. CDR3: CASSAGQDYGYTF. DNA for the CDR3: TGCGCCAGCAGCGCGGGACAGGACTATGGCTACACCTTC.

With respect to this clone: The junction departs from the called germline gene at one end, perhaps through a read error. The rearrangement links TRBV28 to TRBJ2-3, with D possibly being TRBD1 (5 bases). There are 14 residues in the CDR3. CDR1 is MDHEN and CDR2 is SYDVKM in the germline V gene. CDR3: CASGLTQGPDTQYF. The CDR3 DNA reads TGTGCCAGCGGTTTAACTCAGGGTCCAGATACGCAGTATTTT.

The sample holds a few counts of this clone. The chain is built from TRBV11-2 and TRBJ2-7; D gene uncertain. The CDR3 totals 14 residues. Trimming cost V 1 base and J 4 bases, with 11 bases left between them. Germline lookup yields CDR1 SGHAT and CDR2 FQNNGV. CDR3 in amino acids: CASSLGVILYEQYF. The CDR3 region has the DNA TGTGCCAGCAGCTTAGGAGTCATACTTTACGAGCAGTACTTC. Based on the CDR3 plus reference TRBV11-2 and TRBJ2-7, the full variable domain is EAGVAQSPRYKIIEKRQSVAFWCNPISGHATLYWYQQILGQGPKLLIQFQNNGVVDDSQLPKDRFSAERLKGVDSTLKIQPAKLEDSAVYLCASSLGVILYEQYFGPGTRLTVT.

V gene TRBV7-2 combines with J gene TRBJ1-2; no firm D call. Germline V gene sequence: CDR1 SGHTA, CDR2 FQGNSA. The CDR3 consists of 13 residues. The V end was cut by 5 bases, the J end by 8 bases, with 15 bases between. CDR3: CASSITKRGGYTF. In nucleotides, the CDR3 is TGTGCCAGCAGCATAACAAAACGAGGGGGCTACACCTTC. Full variable domain (rest looked up from reference TRBV7-2 and TRBJ1-2): GAGVSQSPSNKVTEKGKDVELRCDPISGHTALYWYRQSLGQGLEFLIYFQGNSAPDKSGLPSDRFSAERTGGSVSTLTIQRTQQEDSAVYLCASSITKRGGYTFGSGTRLTVV.

The table lists this clone with a few counts. The chain uses TRBV29-1 and TRBJ2-3; tentatively, D is TRBD1 (6 bases). This CDR3 spans 11 amino acids. Trimming stripped 7 bases from V and 4 bases from J, with 9 bases between. Germline assignment: CDR1 SQVTM and CDR2 ANQGSEA. Here the CDR3 reads CSAAGADTQYF. CDR3 nucleotides: TGCAGCGCCGCAGGGGCAGATACGCAGTATTTT.

This clone was detected only a few times. This sequence joins TRBV15 and TRBJ2-7; D gene ambiguous. This CDR3 is built from 13 residues. CDR1 and CDR2 (germline): LNHNV, YYDKDF (reference sequence). Deletions cut 0 bases from V and 5 bases from J, with 8 bases between. CDR3 region: CATSRDPSDEQYF. As DNA, the CDR3 is TGTGCCACCAGCAGAGACCCCAGCGACGAGCAGTACTTC.